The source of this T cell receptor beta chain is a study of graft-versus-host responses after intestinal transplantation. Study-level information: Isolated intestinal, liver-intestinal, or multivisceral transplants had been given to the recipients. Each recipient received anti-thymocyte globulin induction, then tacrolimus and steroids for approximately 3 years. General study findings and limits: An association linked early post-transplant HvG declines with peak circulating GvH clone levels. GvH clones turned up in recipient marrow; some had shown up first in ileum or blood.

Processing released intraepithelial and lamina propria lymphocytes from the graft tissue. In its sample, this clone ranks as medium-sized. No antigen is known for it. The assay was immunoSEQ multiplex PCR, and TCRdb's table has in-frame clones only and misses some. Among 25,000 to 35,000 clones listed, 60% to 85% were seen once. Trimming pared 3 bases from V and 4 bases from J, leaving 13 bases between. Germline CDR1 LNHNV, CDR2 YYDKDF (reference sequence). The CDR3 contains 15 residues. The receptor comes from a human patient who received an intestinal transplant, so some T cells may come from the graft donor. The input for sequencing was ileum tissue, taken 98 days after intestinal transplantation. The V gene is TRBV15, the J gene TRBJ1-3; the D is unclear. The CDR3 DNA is TGTGCCACCAGCAGCAGCCACGGGGAGGGAAACACCATATATTTT. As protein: CATSSSHGEGNTIYF.